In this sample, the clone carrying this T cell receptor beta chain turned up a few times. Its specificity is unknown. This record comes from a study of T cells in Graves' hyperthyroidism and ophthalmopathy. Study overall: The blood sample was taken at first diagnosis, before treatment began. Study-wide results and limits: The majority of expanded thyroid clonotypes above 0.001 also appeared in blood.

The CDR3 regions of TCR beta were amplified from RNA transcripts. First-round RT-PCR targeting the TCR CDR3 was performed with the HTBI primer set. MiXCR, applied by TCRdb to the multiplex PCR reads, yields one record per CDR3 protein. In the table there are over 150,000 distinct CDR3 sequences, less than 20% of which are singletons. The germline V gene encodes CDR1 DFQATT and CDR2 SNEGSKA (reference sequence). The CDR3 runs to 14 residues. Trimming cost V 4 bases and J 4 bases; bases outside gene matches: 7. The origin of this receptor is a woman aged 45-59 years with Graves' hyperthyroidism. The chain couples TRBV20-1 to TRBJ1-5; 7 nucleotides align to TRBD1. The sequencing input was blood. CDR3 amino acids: CSATPGTDNQPQHF. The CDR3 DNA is TGCAGTGCTACCCCCGGGACAGATAATCAGCCCCAGCATTTT.